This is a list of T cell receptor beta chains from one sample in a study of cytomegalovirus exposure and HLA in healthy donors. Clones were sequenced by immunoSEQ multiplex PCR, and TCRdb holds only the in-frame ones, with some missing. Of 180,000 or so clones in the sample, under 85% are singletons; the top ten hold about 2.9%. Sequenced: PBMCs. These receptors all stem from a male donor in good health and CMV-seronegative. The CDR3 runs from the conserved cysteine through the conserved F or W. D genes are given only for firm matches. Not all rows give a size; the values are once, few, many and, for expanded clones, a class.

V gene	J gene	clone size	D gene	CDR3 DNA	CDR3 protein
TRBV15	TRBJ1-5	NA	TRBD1	TGTGCCACCAGCAGAGACATCGGGACAGGGGGCGGTCAGCCCCAGCATTTT	CATSRDIGTGGGQPQHF
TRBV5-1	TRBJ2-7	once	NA	TGCGCCAGCAGCCTAGACTTCTCCTACGAGCAGTACTTC	CASSLDFSYEQYF
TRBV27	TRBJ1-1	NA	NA	TGTGCCAGCAGTTTCCTTTCGACAAATGAAGCTTTCTTT	CASSFLSTNEAFF
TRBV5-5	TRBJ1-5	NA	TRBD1	TGTGCCAGCAGCTTGGAGGACAGGGGTAGTAATCAGCCCCAGCATTTT	CASSLEDRGSNQPQHF
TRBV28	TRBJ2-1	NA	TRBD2	TGTGCCAGCAGCCTTAGCGGGAGGGCCAACAATGAGCAGTTCTTC	CASSLSGRANNEQFF
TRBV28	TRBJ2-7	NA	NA	TGTGCCAGCAGCCCCGCCGGGGGATTGCGCTACGAGCAGTACTTC	CASSPAGGLRYEQYF
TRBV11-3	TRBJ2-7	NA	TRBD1	TGTGCCAGCAGCCCTCGACAGGGGGCCTACGAGCAGTACTTC	CASSPRQGAYEQYF
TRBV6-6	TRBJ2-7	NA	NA	TGTGCCAGCAGTTACATTGCGGGTCTGGCCTACGAGCAGTACTTC	CASSYIAGLAYEQYF
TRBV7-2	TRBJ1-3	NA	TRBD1	TGTGCCAGCTCAGGGGGCTCTGGAAACACCATATATTTT	CASSGGSGNTIYF
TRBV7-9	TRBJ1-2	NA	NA	TGTGCCAGCAGCGCCCCCGGGACACGGTATGGCTACACCTTC	CASSAPGTRYGYTF
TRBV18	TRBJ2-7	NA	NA	TGTGCCAGCTCACCAGATCGGCGCGGCGAGCAGTACTTC	CASSPDRRGEQYF
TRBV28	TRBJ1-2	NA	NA	TGTGCCAGCCGGGGAAACTATGGCTACACCTTC	CASRGNYGYTF
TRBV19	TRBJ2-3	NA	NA	TGTGCCAGTAGTATCCCCCTCACAGATACGCAGTATTTT	CASSIPLTDTQYF
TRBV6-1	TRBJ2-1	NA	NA	TGTGCCAGCAGTGAACCCGCCTACAATGAGCAGTTCTTC	CASSEPAYNEQFF
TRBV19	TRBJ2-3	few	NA	TGTGCCAGTAGTATGGGGACTCGACAATTTGAGTTT	CASSMGTRQFEF
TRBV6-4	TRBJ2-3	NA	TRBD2	TGTGCCAGCAGTGAAAAAGGGACTAGCGGGAGCATAAGAGATACGCAGTATTTT	CASSEKGTSGSIRDTQYF
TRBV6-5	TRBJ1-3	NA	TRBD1	TGTGCCAGCAGTTTGACAGGGGGCTTACGAAACACCATATATTTT	CASSLTGGLRNTIYF
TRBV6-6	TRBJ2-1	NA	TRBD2	TGTGCCAGCAGGATCCAACTAGCGGGAAGGTCTAATGAGCAGTTCTTC	CASRIQLAGRSNEQFF
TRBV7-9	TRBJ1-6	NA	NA	TGTGCCAGCAGCCTTACCCAGGACAGCGCCGATAATTCACCCCTCCACTTT	CASSLTQDSADNSPLHF
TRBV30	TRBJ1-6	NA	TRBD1	TGTGCCTGGTCGGGACAGGGGAATTCACCCCTCCACTTT	CAWSGQGNSPLHF
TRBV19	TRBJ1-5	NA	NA	TGTGCCAGTAATAAGGTCGGACAGATAAATCAGCCCCAGCATTTT	CASNKVGQINQPQHF
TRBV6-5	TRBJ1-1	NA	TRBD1	TGTGCCAGCAGTTTCCAGGCAGGGGGCGGTGAAGCTTTCTTT	CASSFQAGGGEAFF
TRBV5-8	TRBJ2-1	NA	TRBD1	TGTGCCAGCAGTTCCGGGACAGGGTTGGGGAATGAGCAGTTCTTC	CASSSGTGLGNEQFF
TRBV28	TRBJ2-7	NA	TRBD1	TGTGCCAGCGGGACAGGGATGAACGCCGAGCAGTACTTC	CASGTGMNAEQYF
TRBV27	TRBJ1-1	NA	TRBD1	TGTGCCAGCAGTTTAGCGTGGGACAGGACGAACACTGAAGCTTTCTTT	CASSLAWDRTNTEAFF
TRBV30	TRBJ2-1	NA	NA	TGTGCCTGGAATCGGGACAACCCAAAAGGATACAATGAGCAGTTCTTC	CAWNRDNPKGYNEQFF
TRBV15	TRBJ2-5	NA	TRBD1	TGTGCCACCAGCAGGGGACAGGGACAAGAGACCCAGTACTTC	CATSRGQGQETQYF
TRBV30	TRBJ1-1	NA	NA	TGTGCCTGGGGCCACATGAACACTGAAGCTTTCTTT	CAWGHMNTEAFF
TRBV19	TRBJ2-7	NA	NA	TGTGCCAGTCAAGTCGGCGGGGCGAGCTCCTACGAGCAGTACTTC	CASQVGGASSYEQYF
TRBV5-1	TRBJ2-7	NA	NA	TGCGCCAGCAGCTGGAAGACAGAGCTTTCCTACGAGCAGTACTTC	CASSWKTELSYEQYF
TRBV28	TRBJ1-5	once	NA	TGTGCCAGCAGTCCCAATTACTTCGCTAATCAGCCCCAGCATTTT	CASSPNYFANQPQHF
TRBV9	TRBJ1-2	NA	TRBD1	TGTGCCAGCAGCGCGGGACAGGTGGGGAGTGGCTACACCTTC	CASSAGQVGSGYTF
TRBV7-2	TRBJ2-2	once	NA	TGTGCCAGCAGCTTGGTCCAGGGGCACGCCGGGGAGCTGTTTTTT	CASSLVQGHAGELFF
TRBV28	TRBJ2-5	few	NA	TGTGCCAGCAGTTTAATTATGAGGGCGGAGACCCAGTACTTC	CASSLIMRAETQYF
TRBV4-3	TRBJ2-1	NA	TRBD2	TGCGCCAGCAGCCAAGATAGTGCGCGGGAGACCAACAATGAGCAGTTCTTC	CASSQDSARETNNEQFF
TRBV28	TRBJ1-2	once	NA	TGTGCCAGCAGTTTACTCAGGCACGGAGGCTATGGCTACACCTTC	CASSLLRHGGYGYTF
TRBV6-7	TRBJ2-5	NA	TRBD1	TGTGCCAGCAGTCTAGGGGACAGCGACCAAGAGACCCAGTACTTC	CASSLGDSDQETQYF
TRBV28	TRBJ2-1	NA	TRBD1	TGTGCCAGCAGTTCCCCCCACGACAGGGGTGGGAAGAATGAGCAGTTCTTC	CASSSPHDRGGKNEQFF
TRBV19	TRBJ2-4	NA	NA	TGTGCCAGTAGTACGGGGGACATTCAGTACTTC	CASSTGDIQYF
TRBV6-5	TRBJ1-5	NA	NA	TGTGCCTCCTCCGGATTGTCGGGGCAGCCCCAGCATTTT	CASSGLSGQPQHF
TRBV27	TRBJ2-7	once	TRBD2	TGTGCCAGCAGTCTTAGCGGGTCTTCCTACGAGCAGTACTTC	CASSLSGSSYEQYF
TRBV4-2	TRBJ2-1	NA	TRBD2	TGTGCCAGCAGCCATGCTACTAGCGGGAGTTTCAATGAGCAGTTCTTC	CASSHATSGSFNEQFF
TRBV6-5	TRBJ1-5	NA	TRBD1	TGTGCCAGCAGTTACTTGACAGGGAATCAGCCCCAGCATTTT	CASSYLTGNQPQHF
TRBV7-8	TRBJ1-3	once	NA	TGTGCCAGCAGCTTAGTTTCACGCGAAGGAAACACCATATATTTT	CASSLVSREGNTIYF
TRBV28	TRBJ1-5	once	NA	TGTGCCAGCGACGGGAGCAATCAGCCCCAGCATTTT	CASDGSNQPQHF
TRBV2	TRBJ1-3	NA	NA	TGTGCCAGCAGTGAACAGGCGCCCTCTGGAAACACCATATATTTT	CASSEQAPSGNTIYF
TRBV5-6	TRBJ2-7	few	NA	TGTGCCAGCAGCCCAACGTTCGGAGGTTCAATTCAGTACTTC	CASSPTFGGSIQYF
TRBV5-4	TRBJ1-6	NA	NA	TGTGCCAGCAGCTTGCCGGGACAATATAATTCACCCCTCCACTTT	CASSLPGQYNSPLHF
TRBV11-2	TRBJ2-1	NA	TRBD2	TGTGCCAGCAGCCGCAGTACTAGCGGGTCTTCCTACAATGAGCAGTTCTTC	CASSRSTSGSSYNEQFF
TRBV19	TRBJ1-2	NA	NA	TGTGCCAGTAGTCTCGGACTGCTTAACTATGGCTACACCTTC	CASSLGLLNYGYTF
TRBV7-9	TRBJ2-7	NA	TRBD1	TGTTCCAGCAGCCGACAGGGCCGCGAGCAGTACTTC	CSSSRQGREQYF
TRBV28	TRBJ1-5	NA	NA	TGTGCCAGCAGTTTATTAGGGGAAAGCAATCAGCCCCAGCATTTT	CASSLLGESNQPQHF
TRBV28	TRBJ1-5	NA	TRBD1	TGTGCCAGCAGTTCCCTTTCAGGGGGCACCAAAAATCAGCCCCAGCATTTT	CASSSLSGGTKNQPQHF
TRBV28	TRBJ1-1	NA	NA	TGTGCCAGCAGCACTCCAGGGACTGGTTTTGAAGCTTTCTTT	CASSTPGTGFEAFF
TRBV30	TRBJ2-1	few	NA	TGTGCCTGGAGTGTATCAACCAGCGCCTACAATGAGCAGTTCTTC	CAWSVSTSAYNEQFF
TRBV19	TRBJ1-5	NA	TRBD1	TGTGCCAGTAGTGATGAAGGGACAGCTAGCAATCAGCCCCAGCATTTT	CASSDEGTASNQPQHF
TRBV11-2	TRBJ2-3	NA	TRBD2	TGTGCCAGCAGCTCCGGGACTAGCGGGAGAGGAAGCACAGATACGCAGTATTTT	CASSSGTSGRGSTDTQYF
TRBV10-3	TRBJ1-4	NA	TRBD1	TGTGCCATCAGGGGGACAGGGGCCGCGGACGAAAAACTGTTTTTT	CAIRGTGAADEKLFF
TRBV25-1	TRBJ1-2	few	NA	TGTGCCAGCAGCCGCGAGGGAGCTTTGAATGGCTACACCTTC	CASSREGALNGYTF